These T cell receptor beta chains were read from a single sample in a study of response to subunit inactivated influenza vaccine. TCRdb re-derived calls from the RT-PCR reads in MiXCR, one entry per CDR3 protein. The table includes about 540,000 distinct CDR3 sequences, around 21% detected once. The same sample was also studied in work on T cells expressing NK-cell markers.

Specimen: CD4+ T cells sorted from PBMCs, collected about 12 days after vaccination. The receptor source for this set is a man aged 50 or older who received an inactivated influenza vaccine. The CDR3 runs from the conserved cysteine through the conserved F or W. A D gene is named only where the DNA matches it firmly. The listing skips clone size in some rows; elsewhere it reads once, few, many or a size class.

D: NA; V: TRBV7-2; J: TRBJ2-7; size: few; CDR3: CASSLVLGGGSSYEQYF; DNA: TGTGCCAGCAGCTTAGTCCTTGGGGGCGGGAGCTCCTACGAGCAGTACTTC
D: NA; V: TRBV4-3; J: TRBJ1-1; size: NA; CDR3: CASSQVFPGAGTEAFF; DNA: TGCGCCAGCAGCCAAGTATTTCCGGGGGCCGGCACTGAAGCTTTCTTT
D: NA; V: TRBV4-2; J: TRBJ2-5; size: many; CDR3: CASSQERLARETQYF; DNA: TGTGCCAGCAGCCAAGAAAGGCTAGCTCGAGAGACCCAGTACTTC
D: NA; V: TRBV20-1; J: TRBJ2-3; size: NA; CDR3: CSARVGGNTQYF; DNA: TGCAGTGCTAGAGTGGGGGGAAATACGCAGTATTTT
D: NA; V: TRBV11-2; J: TRBJ2-1; size: NA; CDR3: CASSPPLAF; DNA: TGTGCCAGCAGCCCCCCCCTAGCCTTC
D: NA; V: TRBV20-1; J: TRBJ2-5; size: many; CDR3: CSAPGVETQYF; DNA: TGCAGTGCTCCAGGCGTGGAGACCCAGTACTTC
D: TRBD2; V: TRBV20-1; J: TRBJ2-5; size: NA; CDR3: CSARDPPSGSGKTQYF; DNA: TGCAGTGCTAGAGATCCCCCTAGCGGGAGTGGAAAGACCCAGTACTTC
D: NA; V: TRBV12-3/TRBV12-4; J: TRBJ1-6; size: NA; CDR3: CASSFRPPGENSPLHF; DNA: TGTGCCAGCAGTTTTAGGCCGCCGGGCGAAAATTCACCCCTCCACTTT
D: TRBD1; V: TRBV20-1; J: TRBJ2-7; size: NA; CDR3: CSAREGDRAWEKQYF; DNA: TGCAGTGCTAGAGAAGGGGACAGGGCGTGGGAAAAGCAGTACTTC
D: NA; V: TRBV20-1; J: TRBJ2-3; size: few; CDR3: CSARPFLALAETDTQYF; DNA: TGCAGTGCTAGACCCTTCCTCGCCTTAGCGGAAACAGATACGCAGTATTTT
D: NA; V: TRBV2; J: TRBJ2-5; size: few; CDR3: CASSENPDYQETQYF; DNA: TGTGCCAGCAGTGAAAATCCGGACTACCAAGAGACCCAGTACTTC
D: NA; V: TRBV15; J: TRBJ2-1; size: NA; CDR3: CATSRDSGSYNEQFF; DNA: TGTGCCACCAGCAGAGATAGCGGCTCCTACAATGAGCAGTTCTTC
D: TRBD1; V: TRBV29-1; J: TRBJ2-5; size: few; CDR3: CSVEPRPDRGETQYF; DNA: TGCAGCGTTGAACCAAGGCCGGACAGGGGAGAGACCCAGTACTTC
D: NA; V: TRBV10-3; J: TRBJ2-5; size: few; CDR3: CAISESYQGSQETQYF; DNA: TGTGCCATCAGTGAGTCGTATCAGGGCAGCCAAGAGACCCAGTACTTC
D: TRBD2; V: TRBV20-1; J: TRBJ2-4; size: many; CDR3: CSVEPRGNIQYF; DNA: TGCAGTGTGGAACCGCGGGGGAACATTCAGTACTTC
D: NA; V: TRBV20-1; J: TRBJ2-1; size: once; CDR3: CSAKKGSNEQFF; DNA: TGCAGTGCTAAGAAGGGATCCAATGAGCAGTTCTTC
D: NA; V: TRBV28; J: TRBJ1-2; size: few; CDR3: CASRRFLGAAINGYTF; DNA: TGTGCCAGCAGAAGGTTTCTGGGGGCGGCTATAAATGGCTACACCTTC
D: NA; V: TRBV3-1; J: TRBJ2-5; size: few; CDR3: CASSQGIGGVRETQYF; DNA: TGTGCCAGCAGCCAAGGGATAGGGGGAGTTCGGGAGACCCAGTACTTC
D: NA; V: TRBV20-1; J: TRBJ1-1; size: NA; CDR3: CSARGTMNTEAFF; DNA: TGCAGTGCTAGAGGGACAATGAACACTGAAGCTTTCTTT
D: NA; V: TRBV4-2; J: TRBJ1-3; size: few; CDR3: CASSQVISSGNTIYF; DNA: TGTGCCAGCAGCCAAGTTATTTCTTCTGGAAACACCATATATTTT
D: NA; V: TRBV11-2; J: TRBJ2-1; size: few; CDR3: CASSAGLHGQFF; DNA: TGTGCCAGCAGCGCCGGGCTCCATGGGCAGTTCTTC
D: TRBD1; V: TRBV6-1; J: TRBJ1-5; size: few; CDR3: CASSQSPIYRDRGYSNQPQHF; DNA: TGTGCCAGCAGTCAATCCCCCATATACCGGGACAGGGGATATAGCAATCAGCCCCAGCATTTT
D: NA; V: TRBV7-8; J: TRBJ1-3; size: few; CDR3: CASSKKGPSGNTIYF; DNA: TGTGCCAGCAGCAAAAAAGGCCCTTCTGGAAACACCATATATTTT
D: TRBD1; V: TRBV3-1; J: TRBJ1-6; size: NA; CDR3: CASSQDSGGGHNSPLHF; DNA: TGTGCCAGCAGCCAAGATTCCGGAGGGGGCCATAATTCACCCCTCCACTTT
D: NA; V: TRBV10-3; J: TRBJ2-6; size: NA; CDR3: CAMRGFGANVLTF; DNA: TGTGCCATGAGGGGTTTTGGGGCCAACGTCCTGACTTTC
D: NA; V: TRBV20-1; J: TRBJ1-6; size: NA; CDR3: CSARKGGNNSPLHF; DNA: TGCAGTGCTAGAAAGGGTGGCAACAATTCACCCCTCCACTTT
D: NA; V: TRBV20-1; J: TRBJ2-3; size: NA; CDR3: CSVRGFTDTQYF; DNA: TGCAGTGTTAGGGGGTTCACAGATACGCAGTATTTT
D: NA; V: TRBV7-3; J: TRBJ2-7; size: NA; CDR3: CASSFGRDLYEQYF; DNA: TGTGCCAGCAGCTTTGGACGGGACCTTTACGAGCAGTACTTC
D: NA; V: TRBV29-1; J: TRBJ1-1; size: NA; CDR3: CSVADRLNTEAFF; DNA: TGCAGCGTGGCCGACAGGTTGAACACTGAAGCTTTCTTT
D: TRBD2; V: TRBV7-2; J: TRBJ2-5; size: NA; CDR3: CASSPRLAGARETQYF; DNA: TGTGCCAGCAGCCCAAGACTAGCGGGGGCCAGAGAGACCCAGTACTTC
D: NA; V: TRBV15; J: TRBJ2-2; size: few; CDR3: CATSRDRNTGELFF; DNA: TGTGCCACCAGCAGAGACAGAAACACCGGGGAGCTGTTTTTT
D: NA; V: TRBV21-1; J: TRBJ2-2; size: few; CDR3: CASSKRTVNRELFF; DNA: TGTGCCAGCAGCAAGCGGACAGTGAACAGGGAGCTGTTTTTT
D: NA; V: TRBV4-1; J: TRBJ1-2; size: NA; CDR3: CASSHSSLGSNYGYTF; DNA: TGCGCCAGCAGCCATTCTTCTCTGGGCAGTAACTATGGCTACACCTTC
D: TRBD1; V: TRBV11-1; J: TRBJ1-4; size: NA; CDR3: CASSALLKTGSTELFF; DNA: TGTGCCAGCAGCGCCCTGCTTAAGACAGGGAGTACGGAACTGTTTTTT
D: NA; V: TRBV7-2; J: TRBJ2-1; size: few; CDR3: CASSLGSSGEQFF; DNA: TGTGCCAGCAGCTTGGGGTCTAGTGGTGAGCAGTTCTTC
D: TRBD2; V: TRBV20-1; J: TRBJ2-1; size: few; CDR3: CSAGGGGRYNEQFF; DNA: TGCAGTGCGGGCGGGGGAGGACGGTACAATGAGCAGTTCTTC
D: NA; V: TRBV7-2; J: TRBJ1-2; size: few; CDR3: CASSFGAVSYGYTF; DNA: TGTGCCAGCAGCTTCGGAGCAGTATCCTATGGCTACACCTTC
D: NA; V: TRBV4-3; J: TRBJ1-2; size: NA; CDR3: CASSQDVAVNYGYTF; DNA: TGCGCCAGCAGCCAAGATGTGGCGGTAAACTATGGCTACACCTTC
D: NA; V: TRBV11-2; J: TRBJ1-1; size: NA; CDR3: CASSETVMNTEAFF; DNA: TGTGCCAGCAGCGAGACAGTTATGAACACTGAAGCTTTCTTT
D: NA; V: TRBV11-1; J: TRBJ2-4; size: NA; CDR3: CASSLAQWGQREKSIQYF; DNA: TGTGCCAGCAGCTTAGCGCAATGGGGGCAGAGGGAAAAAAGCATTCAGTACTTC
D: TRBD2; V: TRBV15; J: TRBJ2-7; size: NA; CDR3: CATSEGLAVYEQYF; DNA: TGTGCCACCAGCGAAGGACTAGCGGTCTACGAGCAGTACTTC
D: NA; V: TRBV28; J: TRBJ2-5; size: few; CDR3: CASRTPGAGETQYF; DNA: TGTGCCAGCAGGACACCTGGAGCAGGGGAGACCCAGTACTTC
D: NA; V: TRBV4-3; J: TRBJ2-5; size: NA; CDR3: CASSQDQGVGTQYF; DNA: TGCGCCAGCAGCCAAGATCAGGGTGTTGGGACCCAGTACTTC
D: TRBD2; V: TRBV27; J: TRBJ2-1; size: few; CDR3: CASSFGTSGRASYNEQFF; DNA: TGTGCCAGCAGTTTCGGGACTAGCGGGAGGGCCTCCTACAATGAGCAGTTCTTC
D: NA; V: TRBV11-2; J: TRBJ1-6; size: NA; CDR3: CASSLFPRKGSSPLHF; DNA: TGTGCCAGCAGCTTATTTCCACGAAAAGGGAGTTCACCCCTCCACTTT
D: NA; V: TRBV19; J: TRBJ2-7; size: few; CDR3: CASSIAAFGAIVYEQYF; DNA: TGTGCCAGTAGTATAGCGGCCTTCGGGGCCATTGTCTACGAGCAGTACTTC
D: TRBD2; V: TRBV5-1; J: TRBJ2-5; size: NA; CDR3: CASKEAGGVETQYF; DNA: TGCGCCAGCAAGGAGGCGGGAGGTGTAGAGACCCAGTACTTC